Shown below are 27 T cell receptor beta chains from a single sample sequenced in a study of blood T cells in healthy people across ages. A sample-barcoded 5' primer and a J-beta primer mix were used in a second PCR of about 7 to 12 cycles. A single record per CDR3 protein comes from TCRdb applying MiXCR to the 5' RACE reads. Here the sample spans fewer than 1,200,000 distinct CDR3 sequences, about 25% being singletons. These sequences were also reported in another study, on T cells of mothers and their children.

Sequences were obtained from blood. These receptor sequences come from a girl under 10 years old in good health.

V gene TRBV7-2 combines with J gene TRBJ2-5, with D tentatively TRBD2 (5 bases). Gene TRBJ2-1 matches the end of the DNA better, so the J call may be wrong. Per germline, CDR1 SGHTA and CDR2 FQGNSA. This CDR3 is built from 13 residues. Here the CDR3 DNA reads TGTGCCAGCAGCTTAGTAGAGGGCTATGAGCAGTTCTTC. This sequence encodes CASSLVEGYEQFF.

This rearrangement joins TRBV6-5 to TRBJ2-5; 7 bases are a match to TRBD2. CDR3 size: 15 residues. With V trimmed by 5 bases and J by 7 bases, 13 bases remained unmatched. From germline, CDR1 is MNHEY and CDR2 SVGAGI. CDR3 region: CASSRRDLGEGTQYF. In nucleotides, the CDR3 is TGTGCCAGCAGTCGCAGGGATCTCGGGGAGGGGACCCAGTACTTC.

At least ten counts were recorded for this clonotype. V gene TRBV28 combines with J gene TRBJ1-5, with a possible D match to TRBD1 (6 bases). V was cut by 3 bases and J by 4 bases, with 10 bases left in between. The CDR3 extends over 14 amino acids. The germline CDR1 and CDR2 sequences are MDHEN and SYDVKM. The CDR3 spells CASSLGRGNQPQHF. CDR3 DNA sequence: TGTGCCAGCAGTTTGGGCAGGGGAAATCAGCCCCAGCATTTT. Looking up the rest from reference TRBV28 and TRBJ1-5 gives the full variable domain: DVKVTQSSRYLVKRTGEKVFLECVQDMDHENMFWYRQDPGLGLRLIYFSYDVKMKEKGDIPEGYSVSREKKERFSLILESASTNQTSMYLCASSLGRGNQPQHFGDGTRLSIL.

This clonotype was seen more than once but under ten times. The gene calls are TRBV25-1 and TRBJ2-7; D possibly matches TRBD1 or TRBD2 (7 bases each). Per the germline V gene, CDR1 is MGHDK and CDR2 is SYGVNS. V was trimmed by 8 bases and J by 4 bases, leaving 15 bases between them. The length of the CDR3 is 13 residues. The CDR3 region is CASVTGEGYEQYF. The CDR3 DNA follows: TGTGCCAGCGTAACAGGGGAGGGATACGAGCAGTACTTC.

In its sample, this clonotype was seen a few times. The chain is built from TRBV4-1 and TRBJ1-5; D remains ambiguous. Germline-derived CDR1 and CDR2 are MGHRA and YSYEKL. The ends were cut back, 0 bases at V and 5 bases at J, with 11 bases in the middle. This CDR3 has 15 residues. The CDR3 is CASSQDRAADQPQHF. The CDR3 bases are TGCGCCAGCAGCCAAGATCGGGCTGCGGATCAGCCCCAGCATTTT.

This clonotype was counted only a few times. The J gene is TRBJ2-7, the V gene TRBV9, with TRBD2 matching over 12 bases. The germline V gene encodes CDR1 SGDLS and CDR2 YYNGEE. This CDR3 region has 15 residues. V gave up 3 bases and J gave up 2 bases; unmatched junction bases: 3. The CDR3 DNA follows: TGTGCCAGCAGCGCGACTAGCGGGGGTGCCTACGAGCAGTACTTC. Encoded protein: CASSATSGGAYEQYF.

The CDR3 DNA reads as TGTGCCAGCAGCTGGACTAGCGGGGGAGCGGCCGGGGCCAACGTCCTGACTTTC. Protein product: CASSWTSGGAAGANVLTF. The chain has TRBV7-9 and TRBJ2-6, with 13 bases identical to TRBD2. CDR3 length: 18 amino acids. V was pared by 4 bases and J by 4 bases, with 7 bases of the junction left unmatched. Germline lookup yields CDR1 SEHNR and CDR2 FQNEAQ (reference sequence).

V is TRBV7-3 and J is TRBJ2-2, with 16 positions matching TRBD2. Germline V CDR1 and CDR2: SGHTA, FQGTGA. The trim removed 5 bases at V and 0 bases at J, leaving 12 bases unmatched. The CDR3 totals 21 residues. The CDR3 sequence is CASSAIGTSGGVNANTGELFF. In DNA, the CDR3 is TGTGCCAGCAGCGCCATAGGGACTAGCGGGGGGGTAAACGCGAACACCGGGGAGCTGTTTTTT.

This CDR3 is CAIEGQGVTGELFF. CDR3 nucleotides: TGTGCCATCGAAGGACAGGGAGTAACCGGGGAGCTGTTTTTT. The V and J genes are TRBV10-3 and TRBJ2-2, with TRBD1 matching over 8 bases. The germline gives CDR1 ENHRY, CDR2 SYGVKD. The CDR3 is made up of 14 amino acids. V lost 8 bases to trimming and J lost 5 bases; unmatched junction nucleotides: 7.

The sample holds a few counts of this clonotype. The CDR3 region has the DNA TGCAGTGCTAGAGATATGCAGAACACTGAAGCTTTCTTT. It specifies CSARDMQNTEAFF. The chain recombines TRBV20-1 with TRBJ1-1; no reliable D call. Germline CDR1 and CDR2: DFQATT and SNEGSKA (reference sequence). This CDR3 has 13 residues. V lost 0 bases and J lost 1, with 6 bases in between.

This clonotype has a count of ten or more. The chain combines TRBV20-1 with TRBJ2-3; D gene unclear. The CDR3 is 10 residues long. Germline CDR1 is DFQATT and CDR2 is SNEGSKA (reference sequence). Trimming shortened V by 3 bases and J by 4 bases, and 2 bases separated the two germline ends. This chain's CDR3 is CSARADTQYF. In DNA form, the CDR3 reads TGCAGTGCTAGGGCAGATACGCAGTATTTT.

V and J are TRBV11-1 and TRBJ2-1, with D unclear. The V gene lost 0 bases and the J gene lost 0 bases, with 9 bases spanning the gap. The CDR3 is 16 amino acids. Per germline, CDR1 SGHAT and CDR2 FQDESV (reference sequence). The CDR3 reads CASSLAPSPSYNEQFF. CDR3 sequence (DNA): TGTGCCAGCAGCTTAGCGCCCAGTCCCTCCTACAATGAGCAGTTCTTC. The complete variable domain, with remaining parts taken from reference TRBV11-1 and TRBJ2-1, reads EAEVAQSPRYKITEKSQAVAFWCDPISGHATLYWYRQILGQGPELLVQFQDESVVDDSQLPKDRFSAERLKGVDSTLKIQPAELGDSAMYLCASSLAPSPSYNEQFFGPGTRLTVL.

For this clonotype: Mismatch with germline at one junction end may stem from a read error. The chain couples TRBV20-1 to TRBJ1-1, with D perhaps matching TRBD1 (5 bases). This CDR3 is built from 13 residues. Germline V gene lookup returns CDR1 DFQATT and CDR2 SNEGSKA (reference sequence). DNA of the CDR3: TGCAGTGGCGAAGGGGCTATGAACACTGTAGCTTTCTTT. Translated: CSGEGAMNTVAFF.

The gene calls are TRBV29-1 and TRBJ2-1; no reliable D call. The V end was cut by 3 bases, the J end by 0 bases, with 6 bases between. The CDR3 is 13 amino acids. CDR1 is SQVTM, CDR2 ANQGSEA, per germline. The CDR3 sequence is CSVDQSSYNEQFF. Written as DNA, the CDR3 is TGCAGCGTTGATCAGAGCTCCTACAATGAGCAGTTCTTC.

The rearrangement joins TRBV9 to TRBJ1-2; tentatively, D is TRBD1 (6 bases). Trimming removed 0 bases at V and 8 bases at J, with 14 bases between. The CDR3 has 14 amino acids. Germline values: CDR1 SGDLS, CDR2 YYNGEE. The CDR3 DNA is TGTGCCAGCAGCGTAGCCACAGGGATTGAGGGCTACACCTTC. Protein sequence: CASSVATGIEGYTF.

The V gene is TRBV20-1, the J gene TRBJ1-2; possible D gene TRBD1, 6 bases. V lost 5 bases and J 7 bases, leaving 20 bases between the germline ends. The length of the CDR3 is 14 residues. Germline lookup yields CDR1 DFQATT and CDR2 SNEGSKA (reference sequence). CDR3 residues: CSASPAGGPSGYTF. For the CDR3, the DNA is TGCAGTGCTTCACCAGCGGGGGGGCCGAGTGGCTACACCTTC.

This clonotype turned up a few times. The gene calls are TRBV9 and TRBJ1-5; maybe TRBD1 (5 bases). CDR3 length: 14 amino acids. Germline CDR1 is SGDLS and CDR2 is YYNGEE. Trimming removed 3 bases from V and 2 bases from J, with 9 bases in between. In nucleotides, the CDR3 is TGTGCCAGCAGCGCTGGGGCAGGCAATCAGCCCCAGCATTTT. It translates to CASSAGAGNQPQHF.

The chain joins TRBV24-1 to TRBJ2-5, with TRBD2 identical over 8 bases. V shed 3 bases, J shed 7 bases, and the junction held 9 bases outside the gene matches. Germline CDR1 is KGHDR and CDR2 is SFDVKD. There are 15 residues in the CDR3. Here the CDR3 DNA reads TGTGCCACCAGTGATCCCGGGACTAGTCGTGGGACCCAGTACTTC. Its protein is CATSDPGTSRGTQYF.

The gene calls are TRBV20-1 and TRBJ2-5; 8 nucleotides agree with TRBD1. With 2 bases clipped from V and 4 bases from J, the junction kept 9 bases outside the gene matches. The CDR3 covers 15 residues. Germline-derived CDR1 and CDR2 are DFQATT and SNEGSKA (reference sequence). The CDR3 DNA reads as TGCAGTGCTAGACATACAGGACAGGGCTCAGAGACCCAGTACTTC. The encoded protein is CSARHTGQGSETQYF.

This clonotype was counted a few times. CDR3 in DNA: TGCAGTGCTAGAGGGTCCCGGGTAGTGGGGGGGATATACAATGAGCAGTTCTTC. Its translation: CSARGSRVVGGIYNEQFF. V is TRBV20-1 and J is TRBJ2-1; 7 bases fit TRBD2. This CDR3 has 18 residues. Germline-derived CDR1 and CDR2 are DFQATT and SNEGSKA (reference sequence). V lost 1 base, J lost 4 bases, and 16 bases stayed unmatched.

The chain has TRBV29-1 and TRBJ2-6; D is unresolved. CDR1 is SQVTM and CDR2 is ANQGSEA in the germline V gene. The CDR3 spans 13 residues. Trimming shortened V by 5 bases and J by 0 bases, and 5 bases separated the two germline ends. The CDR3: CSVYYSGANVLTF. DNA for the CDR3: TGCAGCGTTTATTACTCTGGGGCCAACGTCCTGACTTTC.

Note on this clonotype: A much larger clone lies a single base off, so this may be a read error. This chain uses TRBV4-3 with TRBJ1-2, with D unclear. From germline, CDR1 is LGHNA and CDR2 YSLEER. CDR3 length: 13 residues. In nucleotides, the CDR3 is TGCGCCAGCAACCAAGAGTTAAGGCATGGCTACACCTTC. Encoded protein: CASNQELRHGYTF.

There are a few counts of this clonotype. J is TRBJ2-7 and V is TRBV4-3; D call uncertain. This CDR3 contains 17 residues. V lost 0 bases and J lost 2, with 17 bases in between. Germline lookup yields CDR1 LGHNA and CDR2 YSLEER. The chain's CDR3 is CASSQDWSRDFPYEQYF. The CDR3 bases are TGCGCCAGCAGCCAAGATTGGTCGAGAGACTTTCCCTACGAGCAGTACTTC.

V and J are TRBV7-2 and TRBJ2-5, with 7 bases identical to TRBD1. The J call may be incorrect, as the DNA end agrees better with TRBJ2-7. CDR3 length: 15 amino acids. CDR1 and CDR2 (germline): SGHTA, FQGNSA. The CDR3 protein is CASSLYDRAINEQYF. CDR3 sequence (DNA): TGTGCCAGCAGCTTATACGACAGGGCTATCAACGAGCAGTACTTC.

This clonotype was detected a few times. The rearrangement uses TRBV4-1 and TRBJ2-7; 8 nucleotides align to TRBD2. Germline-derived CDR1 and CDR2 are MGHRA and YSYEKL. Trimming cost V 0 bases and J 3 bases; bases outside gene matches: 7. The length of the CDR3 is 16 residues. CDR3 in amino acids: CASSQDGLAGLYEQYF. CDR3 in DNA: TGCGCCAGCAGCCAAGATGGGTTAGCGGGACTCTACGAGCAGTACTTC.

The chain couples TRBV9 to TRBJ2-5, with TRBD2 matching over 8 bases. J gave up 2 bases and V 4 bases, and 7 bases lay outside the gene matches. Looked up from germline, CDR1 is SGDLS and CDR2 is YYNGEE. This CDR3 is built from 15 residues. The CDR3 loop is CASSSTGTRQETQYF. The CDR3 DNA reads TGTGCCAGCAGCTCGACCGGGACTAGGCAAGAGACCCAGTACTTC.

This chain connects TRBV28 to TRBJ2-1; possibly TRBD2 for D (6 bases). V dropped 6 bases and J dropped 0 bases, with 12 bases sitting between them. The CDR3 spans 15 residues. Germline assignment: CDR1 MDHEN and CDR2 SYDVKM. The CDR3 is CASSGGVSSYNEQFF. CDR3 DNA sequence: TGTGCCAGCAGCGGCGGGGTCAGCTCCTACAATGAGCAGTTCTTC. The full variable domain, with the rest looked up from reference TRBV28 and TRBJ2-1, is DVKVTQSSRYLVKRTGEKVFLECVQDMDHENMFWYRQDPGLGLRLIYFSYDVKMKEKGDIPEGYSVSREKKERFSLILESASTNQTSMYLCASSGGVSSYNEQFFGPGTRLTVL.